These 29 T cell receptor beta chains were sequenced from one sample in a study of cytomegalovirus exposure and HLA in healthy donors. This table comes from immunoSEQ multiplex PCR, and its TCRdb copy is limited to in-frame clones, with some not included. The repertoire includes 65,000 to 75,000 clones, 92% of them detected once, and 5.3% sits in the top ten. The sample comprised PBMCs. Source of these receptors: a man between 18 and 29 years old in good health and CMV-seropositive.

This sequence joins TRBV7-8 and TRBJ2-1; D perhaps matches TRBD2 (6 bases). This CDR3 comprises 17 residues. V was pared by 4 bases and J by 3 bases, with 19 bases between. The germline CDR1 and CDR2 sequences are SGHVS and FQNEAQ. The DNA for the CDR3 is TGTGCCAGCAGCTCCGCTCGCACAGCCGGGGGCTACAATGAGCAGTTCTTC. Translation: CASSSARTAGGYNEQFF.

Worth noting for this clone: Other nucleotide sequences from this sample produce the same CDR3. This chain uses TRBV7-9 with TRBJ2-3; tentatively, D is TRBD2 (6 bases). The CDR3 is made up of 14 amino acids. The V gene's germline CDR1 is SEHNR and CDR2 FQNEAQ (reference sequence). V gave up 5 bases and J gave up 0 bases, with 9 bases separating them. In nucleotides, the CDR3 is TGTGCCAGCAGCCTCGGGACTAGCACAGATACGCAGTATTTT. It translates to CASSLGTSTDTQYF.

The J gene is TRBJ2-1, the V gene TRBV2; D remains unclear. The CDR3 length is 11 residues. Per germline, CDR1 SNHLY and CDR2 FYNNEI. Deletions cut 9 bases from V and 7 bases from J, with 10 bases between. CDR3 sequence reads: CASLQENEQFF. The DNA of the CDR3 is TGTGCCAGTCTTCAAGAGAATGAGCAGTTCTTC.

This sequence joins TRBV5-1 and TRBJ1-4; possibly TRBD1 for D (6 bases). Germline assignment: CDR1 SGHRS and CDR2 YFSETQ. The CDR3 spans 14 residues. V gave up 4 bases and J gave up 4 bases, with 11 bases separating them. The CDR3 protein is CASSLGGGNEKLFF. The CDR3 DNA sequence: TGCGCCAGCAGCCTAGGGGGTGGTAATGAAAAACTGTTTTTT.

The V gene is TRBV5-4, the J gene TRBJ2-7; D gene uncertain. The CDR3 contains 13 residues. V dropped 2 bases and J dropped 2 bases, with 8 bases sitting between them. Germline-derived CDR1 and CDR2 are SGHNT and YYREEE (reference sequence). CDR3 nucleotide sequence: TGTGCCAGCAGCTTTTGGAGCACCTACGAGCAGTACTTC. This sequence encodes CASSFWSTYEQYF.

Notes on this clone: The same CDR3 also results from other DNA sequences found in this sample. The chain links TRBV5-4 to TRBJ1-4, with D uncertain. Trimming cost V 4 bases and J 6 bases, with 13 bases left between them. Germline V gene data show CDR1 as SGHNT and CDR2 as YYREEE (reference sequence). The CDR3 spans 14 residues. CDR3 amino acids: CASSLTGEDEKLFF. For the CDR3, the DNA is TGTGCCAGCAGCCTTACTGGGGAGGATGAAAAACTGTTTTTT.

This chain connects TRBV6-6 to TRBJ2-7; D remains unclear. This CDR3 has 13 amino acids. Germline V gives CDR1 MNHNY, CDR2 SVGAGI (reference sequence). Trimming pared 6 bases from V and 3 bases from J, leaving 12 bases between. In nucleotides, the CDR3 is TGTGCCAGCAGCCTGACTCGGATCTACGAGCAGTACTTC. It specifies CASSLTRIYEQYF.

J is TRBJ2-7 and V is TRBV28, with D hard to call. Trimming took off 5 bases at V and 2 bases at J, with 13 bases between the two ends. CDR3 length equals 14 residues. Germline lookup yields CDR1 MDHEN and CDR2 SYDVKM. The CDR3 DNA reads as TGTGCCAGCAGTGCCCCAGGCCTTCCCTACGAGCAGTACTTC. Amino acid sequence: CASSAPGLPYEQYF.

CDR3 protein: CASSWGTGLNTEAFF. As DNA, the CDR3 is TGTGCCAGCAGTTGGGGGACAGGACTGAACACTGAAGCTTTCTTT. V is TRBV6-5 and J is TRBJ1-1; 8 bases line up with TRBD1. The junction had 4 bases not matched to a gene; V was cut back by 4 bases and J by 0 bases. CDR1 is MNHEY, CDR2 SVGAGI, per germline. This CDR3 has 15 amino acids.

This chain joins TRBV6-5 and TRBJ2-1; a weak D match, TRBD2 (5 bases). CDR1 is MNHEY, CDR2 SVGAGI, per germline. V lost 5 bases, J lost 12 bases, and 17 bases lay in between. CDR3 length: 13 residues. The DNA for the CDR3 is TGTGCCAGCAGTCCCCCAGAGGGAAAAAGGCAGTTCTTC. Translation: CASSPPEGKRQFF.

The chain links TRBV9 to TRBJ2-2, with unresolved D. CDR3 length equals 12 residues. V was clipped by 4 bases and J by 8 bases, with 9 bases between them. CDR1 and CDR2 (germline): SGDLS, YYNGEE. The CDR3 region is CASSPPTGELFF. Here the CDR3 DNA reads TGTGCCAGCAGCCCCCCCACAGGGGAGCTGTTTTTT.

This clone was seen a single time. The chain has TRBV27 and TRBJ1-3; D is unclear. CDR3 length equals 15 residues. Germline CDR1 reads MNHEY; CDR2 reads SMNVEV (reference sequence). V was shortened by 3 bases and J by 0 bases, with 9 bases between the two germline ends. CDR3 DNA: TGTGCCAGCAGTTTTAAGAGGGACTCTGGAAACACCATATATTTT. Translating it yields CASSFKRDSGNTIYF.

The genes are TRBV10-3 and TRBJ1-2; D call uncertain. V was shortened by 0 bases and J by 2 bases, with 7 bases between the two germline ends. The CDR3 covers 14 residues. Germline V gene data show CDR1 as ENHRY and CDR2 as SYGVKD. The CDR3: CAISESPENYGYTF. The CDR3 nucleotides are TGTGCCATCAGTGAGTCACCGGAGAACTATGGCTACACCTTC.

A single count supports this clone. CDR3 bases: TGCGCCAGCAGCTTGGCGGGGACAGCCTACGAGCAGTACTTC. This codes for CASSLAGTAYEQYF. The chain joins TRBV5-1 to TRBJ2-7; TRBD1 agrees at 7 bases. Germline assignment: CDR1 SGHRS and CDR2 YFSETQ. This CDR3 spans 14 amino acids. J gave up 2 bases and V 0 bases, and 2 bases lay outside the gene matches. Combining the CDR3 with reference TRBV5-1 and TRBJ2-7 gives the whole variable domain KAGVTQTPRYLIKTRGQQVTLSCSPISGHRSVSWYQQTPGQGLQFLFEYFSETQRNKGNFPGRFSGRQFSNSRSEMNVSTLELGDSALYLCASSLAGTAYEQYFGPGTRLTVT.

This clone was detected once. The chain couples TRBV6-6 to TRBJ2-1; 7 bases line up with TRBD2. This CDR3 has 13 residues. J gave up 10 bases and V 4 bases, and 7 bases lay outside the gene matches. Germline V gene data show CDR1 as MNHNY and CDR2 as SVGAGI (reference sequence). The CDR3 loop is CASSSAGDPEQFF. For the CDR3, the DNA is TGTGCCAGCAGTTCCGCGGGGGACCCCGAGCAGTTCTTC.

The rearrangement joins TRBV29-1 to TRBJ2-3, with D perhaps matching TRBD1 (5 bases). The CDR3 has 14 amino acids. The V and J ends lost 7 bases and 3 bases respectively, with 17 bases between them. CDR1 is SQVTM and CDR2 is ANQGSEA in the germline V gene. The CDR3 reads CSAADSSPTDTQYF. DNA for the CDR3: TGCAGCGCCGCAGACAGCTCCCCTACAGATACGCAGTATTTT.

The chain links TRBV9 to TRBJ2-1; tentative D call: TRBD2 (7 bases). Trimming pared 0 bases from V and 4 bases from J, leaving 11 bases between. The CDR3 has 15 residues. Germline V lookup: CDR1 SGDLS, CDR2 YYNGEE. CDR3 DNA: TGTGCCAGCAGCGTAGGGGGGGGCAGGTACAATGAGCAGTTCTTC. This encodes CASSVGGGRYNEQFF.

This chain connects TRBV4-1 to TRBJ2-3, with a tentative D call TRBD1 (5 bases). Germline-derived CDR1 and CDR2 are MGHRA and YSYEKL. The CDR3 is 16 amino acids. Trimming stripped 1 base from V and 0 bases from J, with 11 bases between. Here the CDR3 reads CASSQAAGSSTDTQYF. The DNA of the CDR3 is TGCGCCAGCAGCCAAGCTGCAGGGTCAAGCACAGATACGCAGTATTTT.

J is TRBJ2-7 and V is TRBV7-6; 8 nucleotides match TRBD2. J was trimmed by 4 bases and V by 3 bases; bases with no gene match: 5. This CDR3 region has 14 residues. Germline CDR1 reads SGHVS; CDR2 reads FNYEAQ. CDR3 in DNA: TGTGCCAGCAGCTTTAAACTAGCGGATTACGAGCAGTACTTC. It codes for CASSFKLADYEQYF. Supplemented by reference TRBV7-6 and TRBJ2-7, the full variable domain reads GAGVSQSPRYKVTKRGQDVALRCDPISGHVSLYWYRQALGQGPEFLTYFNYEAQQDKSGLPNDRFSAERPEGSISTLTIQRTEQRDSAMYRCASSFKLADYEQYFGPGTRLTVT.

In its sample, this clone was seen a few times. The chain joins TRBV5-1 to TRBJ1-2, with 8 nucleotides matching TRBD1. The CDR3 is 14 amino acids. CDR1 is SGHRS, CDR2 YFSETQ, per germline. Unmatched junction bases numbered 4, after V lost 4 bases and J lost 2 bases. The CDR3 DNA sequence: TGCGCCAGCAGCGGAGGGACAGGAAACTATGGCTACACCTTC. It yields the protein CASSGGTGNYGYTF.

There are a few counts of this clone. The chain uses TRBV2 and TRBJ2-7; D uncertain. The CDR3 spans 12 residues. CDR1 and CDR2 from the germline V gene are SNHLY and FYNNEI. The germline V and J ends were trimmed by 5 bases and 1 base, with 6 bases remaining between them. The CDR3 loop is CASSTTSYEQYF. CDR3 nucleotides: TGTGCCAGCAGTACAACATCCTACGAGCAGTACTTC.

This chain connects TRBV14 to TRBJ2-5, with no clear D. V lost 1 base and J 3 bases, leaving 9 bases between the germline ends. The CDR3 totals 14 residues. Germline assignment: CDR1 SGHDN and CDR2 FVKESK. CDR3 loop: CASSQGVYKETQYF. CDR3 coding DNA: TGTGCCAGCAGCCAAGGTGTCTATAAAGAGACCCAGTACTTC.

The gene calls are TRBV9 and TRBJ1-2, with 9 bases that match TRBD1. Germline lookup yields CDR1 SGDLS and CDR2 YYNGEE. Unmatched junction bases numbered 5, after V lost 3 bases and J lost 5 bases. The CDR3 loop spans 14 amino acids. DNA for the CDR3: TGTGCCAGCAGCGCCGGGACAGGGTTGTATGGCTACACCTTC. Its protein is CASSAGTGLYGYTF.

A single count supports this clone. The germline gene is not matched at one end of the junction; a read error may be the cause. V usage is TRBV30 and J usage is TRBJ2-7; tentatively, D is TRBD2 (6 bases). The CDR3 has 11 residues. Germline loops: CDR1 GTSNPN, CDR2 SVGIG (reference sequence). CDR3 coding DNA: TGTGCCTGGCATGACGGTAAAGGGAGGAAATTC. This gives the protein CAWHDGKGRKF. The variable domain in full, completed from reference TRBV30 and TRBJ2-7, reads SQTIHQWPATLVQPVGSPLSLECTVEGTSNPNLYWYRQAAGRGLQLLFYSVGIGQISSEVPQNLSASRPQDRQFILSSKKLLLSDSGFYLCAWHDGKGRKFGPGTRLTVT.

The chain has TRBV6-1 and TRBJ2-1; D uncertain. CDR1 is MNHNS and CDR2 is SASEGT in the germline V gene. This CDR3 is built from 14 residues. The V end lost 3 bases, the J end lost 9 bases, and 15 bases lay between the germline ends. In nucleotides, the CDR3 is TGTGCCAGCAGTGAGGTTGCGGTTTATGCTGAGCAGTTCTTC. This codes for CASSEVAVYAEQFF.

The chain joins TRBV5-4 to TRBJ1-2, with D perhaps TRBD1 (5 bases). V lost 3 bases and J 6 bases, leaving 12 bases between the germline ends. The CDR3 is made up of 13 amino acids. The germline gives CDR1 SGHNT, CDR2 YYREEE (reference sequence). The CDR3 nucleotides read TGTGCCAGCAGCTCCGCGGGGGGGGATGGCTACACCTTC. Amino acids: CASSSAGGDGYTF.

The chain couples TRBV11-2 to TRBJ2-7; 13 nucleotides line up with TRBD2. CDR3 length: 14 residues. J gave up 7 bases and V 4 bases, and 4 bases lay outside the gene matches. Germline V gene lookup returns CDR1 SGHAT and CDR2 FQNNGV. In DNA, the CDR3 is TGTGCCAGCAGCTCGACTAGCGGGAGGTTAGAGCAGTACTTC. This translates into CASSSTSGRLEQYF.

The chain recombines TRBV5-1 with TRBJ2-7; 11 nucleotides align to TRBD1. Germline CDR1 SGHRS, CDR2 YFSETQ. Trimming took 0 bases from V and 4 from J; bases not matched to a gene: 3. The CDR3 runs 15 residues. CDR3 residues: CASSLGTGGSYEQYF. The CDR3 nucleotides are TGCGCCAGCAGCTTGGGGACAGGGGGCAGTTACGAGCAGTACTTC.

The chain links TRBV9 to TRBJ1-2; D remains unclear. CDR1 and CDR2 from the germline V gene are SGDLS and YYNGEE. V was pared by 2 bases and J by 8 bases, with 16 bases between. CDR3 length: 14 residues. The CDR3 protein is CASSVETVVGGYTF. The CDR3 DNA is TGTGCCAGCAGCGTGGAAACAGTCGTCGGCGGCTACACCTTC. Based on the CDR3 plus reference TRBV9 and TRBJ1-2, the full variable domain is DSGVTQTPKHLITATGQRVTLRCSPRSGDLSVYWYQQSLDQGLQFLIQYYNGEERAKGNILERFSAQQFPDLHSELNLSSLELGDSALYFCASSVETVVGGYTFGSGTRLTVV.